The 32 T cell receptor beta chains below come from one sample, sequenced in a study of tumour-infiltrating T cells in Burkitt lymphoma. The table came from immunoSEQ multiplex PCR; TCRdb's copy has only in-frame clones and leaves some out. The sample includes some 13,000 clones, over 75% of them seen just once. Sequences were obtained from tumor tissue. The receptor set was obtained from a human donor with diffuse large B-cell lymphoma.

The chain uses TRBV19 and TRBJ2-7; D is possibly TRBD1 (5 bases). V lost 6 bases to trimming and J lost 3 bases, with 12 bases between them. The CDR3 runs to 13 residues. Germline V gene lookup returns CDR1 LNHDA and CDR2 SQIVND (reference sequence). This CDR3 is CASSQAGYYEQYF. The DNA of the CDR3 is TGTGCCAGTAGCCAGGCAGGGTACTACGAGCAGTACTTC.

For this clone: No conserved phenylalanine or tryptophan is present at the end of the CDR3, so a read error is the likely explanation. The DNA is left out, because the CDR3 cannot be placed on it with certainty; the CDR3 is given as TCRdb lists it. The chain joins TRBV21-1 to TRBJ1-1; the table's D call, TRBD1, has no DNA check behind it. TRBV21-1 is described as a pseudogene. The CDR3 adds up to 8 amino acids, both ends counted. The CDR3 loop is CASSINRT.

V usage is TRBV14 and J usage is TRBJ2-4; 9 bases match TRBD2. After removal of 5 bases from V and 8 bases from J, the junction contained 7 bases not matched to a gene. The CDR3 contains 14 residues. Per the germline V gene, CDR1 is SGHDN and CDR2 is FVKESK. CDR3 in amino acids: CASSSYRGGDIQYF. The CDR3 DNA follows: TGTGCCAGCAGCTCATATCGCGGGGGGGACATTCAGTACTTC.

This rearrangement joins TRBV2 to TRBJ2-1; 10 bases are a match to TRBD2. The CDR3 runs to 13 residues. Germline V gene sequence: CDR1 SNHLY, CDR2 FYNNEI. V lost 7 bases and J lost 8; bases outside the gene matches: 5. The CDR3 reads CASIEGTSDEQFF. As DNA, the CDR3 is TGTGCCAGCATCGAGGGGACTAGCGATGAGCAGTTCTTC.

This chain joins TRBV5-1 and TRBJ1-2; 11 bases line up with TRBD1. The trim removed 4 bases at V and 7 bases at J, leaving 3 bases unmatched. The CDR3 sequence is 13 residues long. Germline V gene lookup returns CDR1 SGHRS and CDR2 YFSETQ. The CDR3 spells CASSPGQGGGYTF. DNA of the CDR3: TGCGCCAGCAGCCCGGGACAGGGGGGTGGCTACACCTTC. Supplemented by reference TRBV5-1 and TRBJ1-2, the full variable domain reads KAGVTQTPRYLIKTRGQQVTLSCSPISGHRSVSWYQQTPGQGLQFLFEYFSETQRNKGNFPGRFSGRQFSNSRSEMNVSTLELGDSALYLCASSPGQGGGYTFGSGTRLTVV.

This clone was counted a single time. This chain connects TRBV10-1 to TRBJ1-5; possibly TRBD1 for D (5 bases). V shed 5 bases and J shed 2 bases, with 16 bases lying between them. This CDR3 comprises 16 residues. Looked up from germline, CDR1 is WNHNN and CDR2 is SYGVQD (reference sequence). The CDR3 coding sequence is TGCGCCAGCAGTCGGGACCGCCCCGGGTGCAATCAGCCCCAGCATTTT. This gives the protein CASSRDRPGCNQPQHF.

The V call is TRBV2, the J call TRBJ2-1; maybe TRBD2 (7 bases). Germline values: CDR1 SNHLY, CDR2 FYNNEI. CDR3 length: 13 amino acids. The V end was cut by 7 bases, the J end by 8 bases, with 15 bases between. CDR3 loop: CASKGGEGYEQFF. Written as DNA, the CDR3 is TGTGCCAGCAAAGGGGGGGAGGGGTATGAGCAGTTCTTC.

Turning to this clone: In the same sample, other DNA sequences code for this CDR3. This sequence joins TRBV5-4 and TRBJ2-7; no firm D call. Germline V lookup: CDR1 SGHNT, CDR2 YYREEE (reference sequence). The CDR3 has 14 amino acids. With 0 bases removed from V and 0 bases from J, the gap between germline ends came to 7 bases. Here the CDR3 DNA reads TGTGCCAGCAGCTTGGATAGGTTCTCCTACGAGCAGTACTTC. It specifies CASSLDRFSYEQYF.

The CDR3 DNA reads TGTGCCAGCAGCTTAGAAGCTCTAACCGCCGGAAACACCATATATTTT. Its translation: CASSLEALTAGNTIYF. The V gene is TRBV7-9, the J gene TRBJ1-3; D gene unclear. Germline V CDR1 and CDR2: SEHNR, FQNEAQ (reference sequence). The CDR3 is 16 amino acids. The germline V and J ends were trimmed by 1 base and 4 bases, with 14 bases remaining between them.

The DNA of the CDR3 is TGTGCCGCTACCGGGACAGGGGGCCTCACCGGGGAGCTGTTTTTT. It is translated as CAATGTGGLTGELFF. V and J are TRBV10-3 and TRBJ2-2, with 12 bases lining up with TRBD1. Trimming removed 11 bases from V and 4 bases from J; junction bases left unmatched: 8. Germline CDR1 and CDR2: ENHRY and SYGVKD. This CDR3 spans 15 amino acids.

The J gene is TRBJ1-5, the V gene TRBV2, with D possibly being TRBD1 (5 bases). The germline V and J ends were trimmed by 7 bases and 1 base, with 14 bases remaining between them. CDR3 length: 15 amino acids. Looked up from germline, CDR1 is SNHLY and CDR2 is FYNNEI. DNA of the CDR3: TGTGCCAGCACTGCGGGGGAGAGAAGCAATCAGCCCCAGCATTTT. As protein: CASTAGERSNQPQHF.

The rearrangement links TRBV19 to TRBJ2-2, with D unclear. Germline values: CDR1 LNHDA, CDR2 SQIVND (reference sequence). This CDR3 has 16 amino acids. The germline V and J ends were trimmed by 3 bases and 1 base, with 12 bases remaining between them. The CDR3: CASSMQFRQNTGELFF. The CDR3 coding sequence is TGTGCCAGTAGTATGCAATTTCGACAGAACACCGGGGAGCTGTTTTTT.

The CDR3 reads CASSPRVGLGNQPQHF. The CDR3 DNA follows: TGTGCCAGCTCACCCCGAGTGGGCTTGGGCAATCAGCCCCAGCATTTT. This chain links TRBV18 with TRBJ1-5, with D hard to call. This CDR3 is built from 16 residues. Per germline, CDR1 KGHSH and CDR2 LQKENI. With 3 bases removed from V and 2 bases from J, the gap between germline ends came to 14 bases.

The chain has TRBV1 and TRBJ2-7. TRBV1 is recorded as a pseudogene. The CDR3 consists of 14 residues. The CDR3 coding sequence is TGCACCAGCAGCCAAGACTTACCCTCCTACGAGCAGTACTTC. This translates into CTSSQDLPSYEQYF.

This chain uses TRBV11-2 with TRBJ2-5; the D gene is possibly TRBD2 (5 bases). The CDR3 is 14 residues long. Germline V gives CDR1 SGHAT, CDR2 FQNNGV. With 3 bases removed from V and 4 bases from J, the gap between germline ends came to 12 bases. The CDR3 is CASSLLGGSETQYF. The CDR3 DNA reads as TGTGCCAGCAGCTTGCTGGGCGGGTCAGAGACCCAGTACTTC.

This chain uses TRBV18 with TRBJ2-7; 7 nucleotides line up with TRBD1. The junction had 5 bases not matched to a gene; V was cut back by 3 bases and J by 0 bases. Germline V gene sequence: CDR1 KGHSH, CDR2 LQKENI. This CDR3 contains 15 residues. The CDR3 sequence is CASSPTGQSSYEQYF. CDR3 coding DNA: TGTGCCAGCTCACCGACAGGGCAAAGCTCCTACGAGCAGTACTTC.

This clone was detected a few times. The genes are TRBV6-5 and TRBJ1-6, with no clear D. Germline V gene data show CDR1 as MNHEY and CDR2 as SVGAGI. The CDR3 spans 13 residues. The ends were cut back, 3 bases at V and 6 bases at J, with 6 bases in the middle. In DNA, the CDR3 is TGTGCCAGCAGTTATCAACTTAATTCACCCCTCCACTTT. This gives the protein CASSYQLNSPLHF.

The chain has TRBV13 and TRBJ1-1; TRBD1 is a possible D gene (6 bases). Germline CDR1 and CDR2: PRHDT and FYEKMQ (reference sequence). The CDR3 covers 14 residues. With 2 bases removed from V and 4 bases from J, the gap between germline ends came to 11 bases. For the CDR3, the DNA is TGTGCCAGCAGCTTACTACAGGGTTCCACTGAAGCTTTCTTT. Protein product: CASSLLQGSTEAFF.

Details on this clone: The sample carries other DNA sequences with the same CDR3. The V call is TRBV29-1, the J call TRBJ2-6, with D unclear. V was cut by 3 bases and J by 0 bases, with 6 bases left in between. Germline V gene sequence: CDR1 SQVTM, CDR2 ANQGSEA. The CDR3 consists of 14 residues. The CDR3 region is CSVDRTSGANVLTF. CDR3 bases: TGCAGCGTTGACCGCACCTCTGGGGCCAACGTCCTGACTTTC. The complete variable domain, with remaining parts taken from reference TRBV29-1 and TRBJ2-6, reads SAVISQKPSRDICQRGTSLTIQCQVDSQVTMMFWYRQQPGQSLTLIATANQGSEATYESGFVIDKFPISRPNLTFSTLTVSNMSPEDSSIYLCSVDRTSGANVLTFGAGSRLTVL.

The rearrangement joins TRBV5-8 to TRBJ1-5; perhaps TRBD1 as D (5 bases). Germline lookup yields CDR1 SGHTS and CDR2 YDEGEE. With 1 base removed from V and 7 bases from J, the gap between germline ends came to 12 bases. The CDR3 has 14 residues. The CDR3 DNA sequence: TGTGCCAGCAGCTTGATTGGGGGAGGGCAGCCCCAGCATTTT. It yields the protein CASSLIGGGQPQHF.

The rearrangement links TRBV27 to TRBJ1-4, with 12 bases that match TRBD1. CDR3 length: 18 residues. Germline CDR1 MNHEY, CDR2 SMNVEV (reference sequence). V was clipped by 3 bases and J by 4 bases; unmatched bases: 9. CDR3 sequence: CASSFLGTGGPGNEKLFF. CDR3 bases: TGTGCCAGCAGTTTTTTAGGGACAGGGGGCCCCGGTAATGAAAAACTGTTTTTT.

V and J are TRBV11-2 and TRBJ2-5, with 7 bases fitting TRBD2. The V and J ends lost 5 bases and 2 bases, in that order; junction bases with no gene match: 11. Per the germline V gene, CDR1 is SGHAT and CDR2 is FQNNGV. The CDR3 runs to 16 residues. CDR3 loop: CASSVPGASGQETQYF. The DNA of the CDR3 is TGTGCCAGCAGCGTCCCTGGGGCTAGCGGACAAGAGACCCAGTACTTC.

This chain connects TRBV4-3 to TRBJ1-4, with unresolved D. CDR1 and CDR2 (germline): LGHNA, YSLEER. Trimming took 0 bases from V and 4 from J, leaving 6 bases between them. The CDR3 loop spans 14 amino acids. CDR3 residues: CASSQEGLNEKLFF. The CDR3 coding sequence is TGCGCCAGCAGCCAAGAAGGCCTTAATGAAAAACTGTTTTTT.

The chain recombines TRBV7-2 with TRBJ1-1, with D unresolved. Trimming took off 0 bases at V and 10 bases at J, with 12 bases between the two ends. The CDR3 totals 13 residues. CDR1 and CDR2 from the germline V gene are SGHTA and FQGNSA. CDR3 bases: TGTGCCAGCAGCTTAGCGGACGGCATGATAGCTTTCTTT. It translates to CASSLADGMIAFF. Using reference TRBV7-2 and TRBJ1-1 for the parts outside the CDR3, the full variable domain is GAGVSQSPSNKVTEKGKDVELRCDPISGHTALYWYRQSLGQGLEFLIYFQGNSAPDKSGLPSDRFSAERTGGSVSTLTIQRTQQEDSAVYLCASSLADGMIAFFGQGTRLTVV.

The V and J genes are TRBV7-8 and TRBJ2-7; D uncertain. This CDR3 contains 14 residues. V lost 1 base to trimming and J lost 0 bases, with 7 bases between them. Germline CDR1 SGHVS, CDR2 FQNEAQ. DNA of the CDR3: TGTGCCAGCAGCTTAGTGGACGGCTCCTACGAGCAGTACTTC. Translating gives CASSLVDGSYEQYF.

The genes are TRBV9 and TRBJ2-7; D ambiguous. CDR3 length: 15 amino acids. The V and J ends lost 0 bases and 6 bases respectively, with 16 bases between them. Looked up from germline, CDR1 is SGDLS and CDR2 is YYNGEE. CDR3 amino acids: CASSVEAEHRFEQYF. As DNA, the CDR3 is TGTGCCAGCAGCGTAGAGGCGGAGCACCGATTCGAGCAGTACTTC.

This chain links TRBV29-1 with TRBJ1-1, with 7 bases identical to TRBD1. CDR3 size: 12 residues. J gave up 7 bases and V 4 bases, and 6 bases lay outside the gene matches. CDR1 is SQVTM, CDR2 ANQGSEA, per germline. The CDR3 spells CSVVFQGVEAFF. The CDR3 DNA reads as TGCAGCGTTGTCTTTCAGGGGGTTGAAGCTTTCTTT.

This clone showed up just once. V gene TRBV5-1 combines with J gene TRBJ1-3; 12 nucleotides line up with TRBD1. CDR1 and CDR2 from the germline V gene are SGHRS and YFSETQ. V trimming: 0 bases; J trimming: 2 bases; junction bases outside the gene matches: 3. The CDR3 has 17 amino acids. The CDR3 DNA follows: TGCGCCAGCAGCTTGGCCGGGACAGGGGGCGCTGGAAACACCATATATTTT. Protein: CASSLAGTGGAGNTIYF.

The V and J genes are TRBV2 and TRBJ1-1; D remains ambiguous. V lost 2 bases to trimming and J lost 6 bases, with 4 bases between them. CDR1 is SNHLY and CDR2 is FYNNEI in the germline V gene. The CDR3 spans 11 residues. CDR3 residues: CASSESPEAFF. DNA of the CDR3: TGTGCCAGCAGTGAAAGTCCTGAAGCTTTCTTT.

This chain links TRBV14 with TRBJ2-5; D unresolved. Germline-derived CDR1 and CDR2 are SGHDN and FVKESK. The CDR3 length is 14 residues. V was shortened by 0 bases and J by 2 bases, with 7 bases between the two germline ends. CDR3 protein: CASSQDLMQETQYF. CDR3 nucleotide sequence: TGTGCCAGCAGCCAAGACCTGATGCAAGAGACCCAGTACTTC.

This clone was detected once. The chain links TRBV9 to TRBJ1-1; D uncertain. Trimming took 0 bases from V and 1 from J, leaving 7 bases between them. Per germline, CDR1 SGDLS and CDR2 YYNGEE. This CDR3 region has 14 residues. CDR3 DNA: TGTGCCAGCAGCGTAGAGCGGGGGAACACTGAAGCTTTCTTT. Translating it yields CASSVERGNTEAFF.

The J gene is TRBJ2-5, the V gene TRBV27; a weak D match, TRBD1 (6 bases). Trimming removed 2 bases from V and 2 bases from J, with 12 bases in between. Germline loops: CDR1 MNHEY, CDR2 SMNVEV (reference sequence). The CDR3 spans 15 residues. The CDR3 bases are TGTGCCAGCAGTTTAGGACAGCTTTATCAAGAGACCCAGTACTTC. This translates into CASSLGQLYQETQYF.